One sample yielded the 4 T cell receptor beta chains listed below, sequenced in a study of cytomegalovirus exposure and HLA in healthy donors. Both 60 Vbeta primers and 13 Jbeta primers went into the PCR. Sequencing was performed with immunoSEQ multiplex PCR; in TCRdb, only in-frame clones are kept and a portion is missing. The sample lists roughly 200,000 clones; 75% were seen once. Source material: PBMCs. All receptors derive from a male donor in good health and CMV-seronegative.

This clone was seen a few times. The chain carries TRBV6-6 and TRBJ1-2; 8 positions match TRBD1. Losses at the gene ends were 0 bases for V and 6 bases for J; bases not matched to a gene: 3. Germline V gene lookup returns CDR1 MNHNY and CDR2 SVGAGI (reference sequence). This CDR3 is 14 amino acids long. This CDR3 is CASSYSSTGDGYTF. CDR3 DNA sequence: TGTGCCAGCAGTTACTCGTCGACAGGGGATGGCTACACCTTC.

This clone was found once. The V and J genes are TRBV7-7 and TRBJ2-5; TRBD1 matches 10 bases. The germline V gene has CDR1 SSHAT and CDR2 FNYEAQ (reference sequence). CDR3 length: 15 residues. J gave up 4 bases and V 1 base, and 3 bases lay outside the gene matches. The CDR3 is CASSLGGQGGETQYF. The CDR3 region has the DNA TGTGCCAGCAGCTTAGGCGGACAGGGGGGAGAGACCCAGTACTTC. The full variable domain, rest sourced from reference TRBV7-7 and TRBJ2-5, is GAGVSQSPRYKVTKRGQDVTLRCDPISSHATLYWYQQALGQGPEFLTYFNYEAQPDKSGLPSDRFSAERPEGSISTLTIQRTEQRDSAMYRCASSLGGQGGETQYFGPGTRLLVL.

The genes are TRBV19 and TRBJ1-5; no clear D gene. Germline CDR1 reads LNHDA; CDR2 reads SQIVND (reference sequence). Trimming cost V 6 bases and J 6 bases, with 15 bases left between them. This CDR3 contains 14 residues. The CDR3 spells CASRWAGVGQPQHF. The CDR3 DNA reads TGTGCCAGTAGGTGGGCGGGTGTGGGTCAGCCCCAGCATTTT.

This chain uses TRBV6-5 with TRBJ1-5; D unresolved. Looked up from germline, CDR1 is MNHEY and CDR2 is SVGAGI. The ends were cut back, 2 bases at V and 3 bases at J, with 11 bases in the middle. The length of the CDR3 is 15 residues. The CDR3, as DNA: TGTGCCAGCAGTTACGTGCGGATTCCCAATCAGCCCCAGCATTTT. Translated, it gives CASSYVRIPNQPQHF.